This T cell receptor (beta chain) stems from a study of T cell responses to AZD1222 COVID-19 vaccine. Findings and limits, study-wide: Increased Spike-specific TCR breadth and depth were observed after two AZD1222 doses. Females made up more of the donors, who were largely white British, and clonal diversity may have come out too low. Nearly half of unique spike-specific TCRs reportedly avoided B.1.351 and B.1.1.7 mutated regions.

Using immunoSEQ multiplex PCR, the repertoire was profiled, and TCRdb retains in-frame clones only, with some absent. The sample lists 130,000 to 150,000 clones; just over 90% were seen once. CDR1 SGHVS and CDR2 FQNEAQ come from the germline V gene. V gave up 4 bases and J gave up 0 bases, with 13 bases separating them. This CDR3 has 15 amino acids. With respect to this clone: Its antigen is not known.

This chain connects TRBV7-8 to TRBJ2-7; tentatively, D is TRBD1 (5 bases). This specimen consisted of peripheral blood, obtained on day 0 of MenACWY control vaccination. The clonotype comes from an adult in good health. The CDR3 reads CASSSRPQDSYEQYF. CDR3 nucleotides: TGTGCCAGCAGCTCGAGGCCACAGGACTCCTACGAGCAGTACTTC. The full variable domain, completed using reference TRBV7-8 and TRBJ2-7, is GAGVSQSPRYKVAKRGQDVALRCDPISGHVSLFWYQQALGQGPEFLTYFQNEAQLDKSGLPSDRFFAERPEGSVSTLKIQRTQQEDSAVYLCASSSRPQDSYEQYFGPGTRLTVT.